Presented here are 18 T cell receptor beta chains from one specimen sequenced in a study of cytomegalovirus exposure and HLA in healthy donors. Researchers ran the PCR with 60 Vbeta and 13 Jbeta primers. Assay: immunoSEQ multiplex PCR; the TCRdb copy retains only in-frame clones and omits some. Of roughly 70,000 clones listed, around 72% are singletons. The source material was PBMCs. The receptor set was obtained from a male donor in good health and CMV-seropositive.

J is TRBJ2-7 and V is TRBV9; 8 bases map to TRBD2. The germline V gene has CDR1 SGDLS and CDR2 YYNGEE. The CDR3 covers 16 residues. Losses at the gene ends were 0 bases for V and 2 bases for J; bases not matched to a gene: 7. CDR3 sequence (DNA): TGTGCCAGCAGCGTAGCTCCCACTAGCGGACCCTACGAGCAGTACTTC. Protein sequence: CASSVAPTSGPYEQYF.

The chain uses TRBV4-1 and TRBJ1-6, with 9 bases matching TRBD1. The V gene end was trimmed by 3 bases and the J gene end by 9 bases; junction bases not matched to a gene: 6. This CDR3 spans 15 amino acids. The V gene's germline CDR1 is MGHRA and CDR2 YSYEKL. The chain's CDR3 is CASSQAGTGSSPLHF. In DNA, the CDR3 is TGCGCCAGCAGCCAGGCCGGGACAGGGAGTTCACCCCTCCACTTT.

This clone was seen a few times. This rearrangement joins TRBV27 to TRBJ1-2; a possible D gene is TRBD1 (5 bases). From germline, CDR1 is MNHEY and CDR2 SMNVEV (reference sequence). The CDR3 spans 13 residues. The germline V and J ends were trimmed by 3 bases and 4 bases, with 9 bases remaining between them. CDR3 region: CASSLEGTYGYTF. For the CDR3, the DNA is TGTGCCAGCAGTTTGGAGGGGACCTATGGCTACACCTTC.

As regards this clone: Sequence at one end of the junction differs from germline and may be a read error. The chain is built from TRBV7-9 and TRBJ2-7, with 7 bases aligning to TRBD1. Germline V gene data show CDR1 as SEHNR and CDR2 as FQNEAQ (reference sequence). This CDR3 spans 13 amino acids. CDR3 sequence: CSSSRQGAYEQYF. The CDR3, as DNA: TGTTCCAGCAGCCGGCAGGGGGCCTACGAGCAGTACTTC.

The V call is TRBV7-9, the J call TRBJ2-7, with D perhaps TRBD1 (6 bases). This CDR3 spans 16 amino acids. Per the germline V gene, CDR1 is SEHNR and CDR2 is FQNEAQ (reference sequence). The V gene lost 0 bases and the J gene lost 5 bases, with 17 bases spanning the gap. The CDR3 DNA reads TGTGCCAGCAGCTTAGCCGAGTACGCAGGGGTAAACGAGCAGTACTTC. This encodes CASSLAEYAGVNEQYF.

The genes are TRBV18 and TRBJ2-1; no clear D gene. The CDR3 is made up of 13 amino acids. CDR1 KGHSH and CDR2 LQKENI come from the germline V gene. Trimming took off 5 bases at V and 4 bases at J, with 9 bases between the two ends. This chain's CDR3 is CASSTGRYNEQFF. The CDR3 DNA reads as TGTGCCAGCTCAACGGGTCGTTACAATGAGCAGTTCTTC.

The chain has TRBV5-6 and TRBJ1-2; the D is unclear. CDR1 is SGHDT and CDR2 is YYEEEE in the germline V gene. Trimming took 1 base from V and 8 from J, leaving 12 bases between them. The CDR3 extends over 13 amino acids. The chain's CDR3 is CASSLYGPWGYTF. CDR3 bases: TGTGCCAGCAGCTTGTATGGCCCTTGGGGCTACACCTTC.

The chain links TRBV4-1 to TRBJ1-1; perhaps TRBD1 as D (5 bases). Trimming stripped 0 bases from V and 3 bases from J, with 8 bases between. The CDR3 is made up of 14 amino acids. Per the germline V gene, CDR1 is MGHRA and CDR2 is YSYEKL. DNA of the CDR3: TGCGCCAGCAGCCAAGAGGGGGGATACACTGAAGCTTTCTTT. Amino acid sequence: CASSQEGGYTEAFF.

The rearrangement uses TRBV4-1 and TRBJ2-5; possibly TRBD2 for D (7 bases). The CDR3 totals 16 residues. From germline, CDR1 is MGHRA and CDR2 YSYEKL. V was pared by 4 bases and J by 7 bases, with 22 bases between. The CDR3 protein is CASSLRSGHGGGTQYF. The CDR3 nucleotides read TGCGCCAGCAGCCTGCGCTCGGGACATGGCGGGGGGACCCAGTACTTC.

The rearrangement links TRBV2 to TRBJ2-3; 9 nucleotides align to TRBD2. The CDR3 has 14 residues. Germline V CDR1 and CDR2: SNHLY, FYNNEI. Germline trimming cut 7 bases from V and 0 bases from J; bases unmatched to any gene: 2. CDR3 residues: CASTGTSSTDTQYF. In DNA form, the CDR3 reads TGTGCCAGCACCGGGACTAGCAGCACAGATACGCAGTATTTT.

This clone was counted a few times. The chain has TRBV15 and TRBJ1-1, with unresolved D. The CDR3 covers 14 residues. Trimming removed 1 base from V and 1 base from J, with 7 bases in between. Germline V gene sequence: CDR1 LNHNV, CDR2 YYDKDF (reference sequence). The chain's CDR3 is CATSRVAENTEAFF. DNA for the CDR3: TGTGCCACCAGCAGAGTTGCGGAGAACACTGAAGCTTTCTTT.

A note on this clone: The identical CDR3 is also encoded by other nucleotide sequences in the sample. The chain employs TRBV30 and TRBJ2-7; 7 positions match TRBD2. The CDR3 loop spans 14 amino acids. CDR1 is GTSNPN, CDR2 SVGIG, per germline (reference sequence). Losses at the gene ends were 2 bases for V and 8 bases for J; bases not matched to a gene: 12. CDR3: CAWSLSGGLGKQYF. The CDR3 coding sequence is TGTGCCTGGAGTTTATCGGGAGGTCTCGGCAAGCAGTACTTC.

The rearrangement joins TRBV5-1 to TRBJ2-3, with 8 nucleotides matching TRBD2. Germline trimming cut 2 bases from V and 0 bases from J; bases unmatched to any gene: 2. Germline V gives CDR1 SGHRS, CDR2 YFSETQ. The CDR3 is 15 residues long. CDR3 sequence: CASSLGGGSTDTQYF. The CDR3, as DNA: TGCGCCAGCAGCTTAGGCGGGGGGAGCACAGATACGCAGTATTTT.

This sequence joins TRBV2 and TRBJ2-7, with D possibly matching TRBD2 (6 bases). V lost 7 bases to trimming and J lost 1 base, with 17 bases between them. CDR1 is SNHLY and CDR2 is FYNNEI in the germline V gene. This CDR3 has 15 amino acids. The CDR3 region has the DNA TGTGCCAGCACCATAGAGGGACTTCCATCCTACGAGCAGTACTTC. Translating gives CASTIEGLPSYEQYF.

This clone was observed a handful of times. This chain joins TRBV6-1 and TRBJ1-2, with TRBD1 identical over 9 bases. After removal of 2 bases from V and 8 bases from J, the junction contained 9 bases not matched to a gene. Germline CDR1 and CDR2: MNHNS and SASEGT. The length of the CDR3 is 15 residues. The CDR3, as DNA: TGTGCCAGCAGTGAACCAGGGGACAGGGTTAAAGGCTACACCTTC. Its translation is CASSEPGDRVKGYTF.

The chain is built from TRBV6-5 and TRBJ2-3; the match to TRBD2 covers 7 bases. V lost 10 bases to trimming and J lost 3 bases; unmatched junction nucleotides: 13. Germline V gene data show CDR1 as MNHEY and CDR2 as SVGAGI. CDR3 length: 15 residues. The CDR3 here is CATQWLGGPTDTQYF. CDR3 DNA: TGTGCCACCCAATGGTTGGGAGGGCCGACAGATACGCAGTATTTT.

The sample holds one count of this clone. This chain links TRBV18 with TRBJ2-5, with 10 bases lining up with TRBD1. The J call may be faulty, since TRBJ2-7 better matches the DNA end. Per germline, CDR1 KGHSH and CDR2 LQKENI. The CDR3 extends over 16 amino acids. The CDR3 region is CASSPGTGDRAYEQYF. DNA for the CDR3: TGTGCCAGCTCACCCGGGACAGGGGACCGCGCCTACGAGCAGTACTTC.

This clone has more than one count but fewer than ten. CDR3 loop: CASSHRGLTDTQYF. The CDR3 DNA reads TGTGCCAGCAGCCACAGGGGGCTCACAGATACGCAGTATTTT. This chain uses TRBV5-5 with TRBJ2-3; TRBD1 matches 9 bases. Unmatched junction bases numbered 2, after V lost 4 bases and J lost 2 bases. In germline, CDR1 is SGHKS, CDR2 YYEKEE (reference sequence). There are 14 residues in the CDR3.